This T cell receptor beta chain was found in a study of blood T cell repertoires in COVID-19. Across the whole study: Samples taken during acute and convalescent COVID-19 were collected in the United States, Italy and Spain. Sample material is recorded as cDNA or gDNA derived from T cells, B-cell-depleted T cells, or PBMCs.

Clones were sequenced by immunoSEQ multiplex PCR, and TCRdb holds only the in-frame ones, with some missing. Among some 150,000 clones, 82% were seen once, and the ten largest hold approximately 9.1%. Looked up from germline, CDR1 is GTSNPN and CDR2 is SVGIG (reference sequence). This CDR3 contains 12 residues. This chain uses TRBV30 with TRBJ1-4, with 7 bases identical to TRBD1. Sequenced sample: peripheral blood. This receptor was identified in a woman aged 70-85 years with acute or convalescent COVID-19. CDR3 in amino acids: CAWDSELEKLFF. In nucleotides, the CDR3 is TGTGCGTGGGACAGTGAGTTAGAAAAACTGTTTTTT.